Following are 3 T cell receptor beta chains from one sample sequenced in a study of cytomegalovirus exposure and HLA in healthy donors. Amplification used 60 Vbeta primers and 13 Jbeta primers. Some clones are missing from TCRdb's copy, which holds only in-frame ones; the method was immunoSEQ multiplex PCR. Here the sample spans tens of thousands of clones, roughly 83% being singletons. The source material was PBMCs. The source of these receptors is a human donor in good health.

The CDR3 loop reads CAKGTRDTGLEDGYTF. The CDR3 DNA reads as TGTGCCAAAGGGACCCGGGACACTGGATTGGAGGATGGCTACACCTTC. The rearrangement uses TRBV6-7 and TRBJ1-2; perhaps TRBD1 as D (6 bases). TRBV6-7 is reported as an ORF; its role is uncertain. The V end lost 10 bases, the J end lost 6 bases, and 27 bases lay between the germline ends. The CDR3 extends over 16 amino acids.

The chain's CDR3 is CASSFTGQGARSYEQYF. Written as DNA, the CDR3 is TGTGCCAGCAGCTTTACGGGACAGGGGGCACGGTCCTACGAGCAGTACTTC. The V and J genes are TRBV7-3 and TRBJ2-7, with 12 bases that match TRBD1. V trimming: 3 bases; J trimming: 1 base; junction bases outside the gene matches: 7. The CDR3 sequence is 17 residues long. Germline V gene sequence: CDR1 SGHTA, CDR2 FQGTGA.

This clone occurred once. The chain employs TRBV5-1 and TRBJ2-7; 9 nucleotides agree with TRBD1. Unmatched junction bases numbered 7, after V lost 6 bases and J lost 3 bases. The germline V gene has CDR1 SGHRS and CDR2 YFSETQ. The CDR3 length is 14 residues. The chain's CDR3 is CASTSGTGIYEQYF. CDR3 in DNA: TGCGCCAGCACATCCGGGACAGGGATCTACGAGCAGTACTTC.